This T cell receptor beta chain was sequenced for a study of blood T cells in healthy people across ages. Germline V gene sequence: CDR1 SGHRS, CDR2 YFSETQ. This CDR3 has 13 residues. Trimming removed 6 bases at V and 6 bases at J, with 14 bases between. Study results and limitations: For the donors, CMV status was unknown and possibly confounded expanded clonotype changes.

About this clonotype itself: Its target is not known.

With each sample, at least 5 micrograms of total RNA were extracted. A second PCR, run for roughly 7 to 12 cycles, used a sample-barcoded 5' primer plus a J-beta primer mix. Tagging of each cDNA molecule was performed by a template-switch adaptor with 12 random nucleotides. TCRdb used MiXCR to reprocess the 5' RACE reads, holding one entry per CDR3 protein. The sample yields 600,000 to 1,000,000 distinct CDR3 sequences, 58% seen once. The clonotype comes from a man younger than 40 in good health. Sequenced sample: blood. The chain uses TRBV5-1 and TRBJ2-3; the D is unclear. This CDR3 is CASKVTVMDTQYF. CDR3 bases: TGCGCCAGCAAGGTAACCGTTATGGATACGCAGTATTTT.